Listed below are T cell receptor beta chains from one sample, sequenced in a study of blood T cell repertoires in COVID-19. The method was immunoSEQ multiplex PCR; TCRdb's version includes in-frame clones alone and lacks a portion of them. The sample lists more than 150,000 clones, approximately 88% occurring once. The sequenced sample was peripheral blood. Every receptor here comes from a man younger than 35 with active or convalescent COVID-19. Each CDR3 is given with its conserved first and last residue. The D gene is left open where the match is weak. The listing skips clone size in some rows; elsewhere it reads once, few, many or a size class.

j_gene | v_gene | abundance | d_gene | CDR3nt | CDR3aa
TRBJ2-3 | TRBV5-4 | NA | NA | TGTGCCAGCAGCTTCCTTGGAGAAGCTTCGTATTCGAGAGCTACGCAGTATTTT | CASSFLGEASYSRATQYF
TRBJ1-2 | TRBV29-1 | NA | NA | TGCAGCGTTGAAACAGGTTTAGGCTATGGCTACACCTTC | CSVETGLGYGYTF
TRBJ2-3 | TRBV11-3 | NA | NA | TGTGCCAGCGCACAGGAGTCCTTAGATACGCAGTATTTT | CASAQESLDTQYF
TRBJ1-1 | TRBV6-1 | NA | TRBD1 | TGTGCCAGCAGTGAATTGACCGGGACAGCCTTATTGAACACTGAAGCTTTCTTT | CASSELTGTALLNTEAFF
TRBJ1-4 | TRBV6-1 | NA | NA | TGTGCCAGCAGTGAAGCGCGAGGGAGAACTAATGAAAAACTGTTTTTT | CASSEARGRTNEKLFF
TRBJ2-3 | TRBV5-1 | NA | NA | TGCGCCAGCAGCCCGGCGGGAATCGACACAGATACGCAGTATTTT | CASSPAGIDTDTQYF
TRBJ2-1 | TRBV4-1 | NA | TRBD2 | TGCGCCAGCAGCCAGGAGGGCAGCGGGATCGTCTCCTACAATGAGCAGTTCTTC | CASSQEGSGIVSYNEQFF
TRBJ2-1 | TRBV19 | NA | NA | TGTGCCACTAAGACCGTTACTAGTTCTCTCTCCTACAATGAGCAGTTCTTC | CATKTVTSSLSYNEQFF
TRBJ1-1 | TRBV18 | NA | TRBD1 | TGTGCCAGCTCAACACAGGGGGCGCCGGACACTGAAGCTTTCTTT | CASSTQGAPDTEAFF
TRBJ1-2 | TRBV6-1 | NA | NA | TGTGCCAGCAGTGAAATGGGAGCCTATGGCTACACCTTC | CASSEMGAYGYTF
TRBJ1-5 | TRBV23-1 | NA | NA | TGCGCCAGCAGTCAATCGGGGCAGGTTCGTCAGCCCCAGCATTTT | CASSQSGQVRQPQHF
TRBJ2-3 | TRBV20-1 | NA | TRBD1 | TGCAGTGCTAGTCGCCGGGACAGCCGCACAGATACGCAGTATTTT | CSASRRDSRTDTQYF
TRBJ2-5 | TRBV27 | NA | NA | TGTGCCAGCATGCAGATTCCAGGGATTCAGGAGACCCAGTACTTC | CASMQIPGIQETQYF
TRBJ1-1 | TRBV11-2 | NA | TRBD1 | TGTGCCAGCACCCTAACTCGACAGGGCGAAGCTTTCTTT | CASTLTRQGEAFF
TRBJ2-3 | TRBV6-6 | NA | TRBD1 | TGTGCCAGCCGGGGAACAGGGGGAGCAGAAGATACGCAGTATTTT | CASRGTGGAEDTQYF
TRBJ1-2 | TRBV4-1 | NA | TRBD1 | TGCGCCAGCAGCCAAGATGGGGACAGGGGGCGTCGAAAGGGGTATGGCTACACCTTC | CASSQDGDRGRRKGYGYTF
TRBJ1-4 | TRBV18 | NA | NA | TGTGCCAGCTCACCACTTCTCCGACAGGCAACTAATGAAAAACTGTTTTTT | CASSPLLRQATNEKLFF
TRBJ1-3 | TRBV7-6 | NA | NA | TGTGCCAGCAGCTTGAATCCCCCCGGTAAATCTGGAAACACCATATATTTT | CASSLNPPGKSGNTIYF
TRBJ2-3 | TRBV5-5 | few | TRBD2 | TGTGCCAGCAGCTCCCTGGGACTACGAACAGATACGCAGTATTTT | CASSSLGLRTDTQYF
TRBJ2-7 | TRBV6-1 | NA | NA | TGTGCCAGCAGTGACGCGGGTCCGCGCTACGAGCAGTACTTC | CASSDAGPRYEQYF
TRBJ1-5 | TRBV4-3 | NA | NA | TGCGCCAGCAGCCAAGAATTCAGGGCTGGGAATCAGCCCCAGCATTTT | CASSQEFRAGNQPQHF
TRBJ2-7 | TRBV9 | once | NA | TGTGCCAGCAGCCACAGTAGGATCGAACCCACCAGCGAGCAGTACTTC | CASSHSRIEPTSEQYF
TRBJ2-7 | TRBV3-1/TRBV3-2 | NA | TRBD2 | TGTGCCAGCAGCCAATCGACTAGCGGGAGGGGAGAGCAGTACTTC | CASSQSTSGRGEQYF
TRBJ1-2 | TRBV7-2 | NA | NA | TGTGCCAGCAATTTTATAGGGACAAGGGGTGGCTACACCTTC | CASNFIGTRGGYTF
TRBJ1-5 | TRBV19 | NA | NA | TGTGCCAGTAGTATACTTACAGGGTTTCAGCCCCAGCATTTT | CASSILTGFQPQHF
TRBJ1-2 | TRBV4-1 | NA | NA | TGCGCCAGCAGCCAAGATGGTACAGGCAGAAACTATGGCTACACCTTC | CASSQDGTGRNYGYTF
TRBJ1-5 | TRBV4-1 | NA | TRBD1 | TGCGCCAGCAGCCCCGGCCCCTCCCGGGACAGCCAGCCCCAGCATTTT | CASSPGPSRDSQPQHF
TRBJ1-3 | TRBV23-1 | NA | TRBD1 | TGCGCCAGCAGTCCGGACAGGGGGATCGCTGGAAACACCATATATTTT | CASSPDRGIAGNTIYF
TRBJ2-1 | TRBV10-3 | NA | TRBD1 | TGTGCCATCGGGGGACAGGGGGCGATTTTGGGCGAGGGTGAGCAGTTCTTC | CAIGGQGAILGEGEQFF
TRBJ1-6 | TRBV5-1 | NA | TRBD1 | TGCGCCAGCAGCTTGGAAGGGACAGGGTTGAATTCACCCCTCCACTTT | CASSLEGTGLNSPLHF
TRBJ1-2 | TRBV2 | NA | TRBD1 | TGTGCCAGGACGGGACAGGGGGCGATCAACTATGGCTACACCTTC | CARTGQGAINYGYTF
TRBJ2-1 | TRBV5-4 | NA | TRBD2 | TGTGCCAGCAGCTATGGGGGCATAGCGGGAGGGCCGGGGAATGAGCAGTTCTTC | CASSYGGIAGGPGNEQFF
TRBJ1-4 | TRBV7-2 | NA | NA | TGTGCCAGCAGCTTAGTTGGGCAGGTCGAAAAACTGTTTTTT | CASSLVGQVEKLFF
TRBJ2-2 | TRBV7-6 | NA | NA | TGTGCCAGCAGCCCGGGGGACCTCGGGAACACCGGGGAGCTGTTTTTT | CASSPGDLGNTGELFF
TRBJ2-3 | TRBV6-5 | NA | TRBD2 | TGTGCCAGCAGTTACCAGCGGGGGGAAACAGATACGCAGTATTTT | CASSYQRGETDTQYF
TRBJ1-1 | TRBV6-4 | NA | NA | TGTGCCAGCAGTGACTCCACGGCAGGGAACACTGAAGCTTTCTTT | CASSDSTAGNTEAFF
TRBJ1-1 | TRBV25-1 | NA | TRBD1 | TGTGCCAGCAGTGGGGACAGCTGGGTCCCTGAAGCTTTCTTT | CASSGDSWVPEAFF
TRBJ2-1 | TRBV27 | once | NA | TGTGCCAGCAGTTTATACGCAGGGTTGGCGCAGTTCTTC | CASSLYAGLAQFF
TRBJ2-7 | TRBV6-5 | few | TRBD1 | TGTGCCAGCAGGAACACAGGGGGAGCCTCCTACGAGCAGTACTTC | CASRNTGGASYEQYF
TRBJ2-5 | TRBV4-2 | NA | NA | TGTGCCAGCAGCCAAGCGGACAGAGGGGGGACCCAGTACTTC | CASSQADRGGTQYF
TRBJ2-1 | TRBV11-2 | NA | TRBD2 | TGTGCCAGCAGCTTCAAGCGGGGGGCGGAGGGCAATGAGCAGTTCTTC | CASSFKRGAEGNEQFF
TRBJ2-1 | TRBV7-7 | once | TRBD1 | TGTGCTAGCAGCCCCCAGGGAAGGGGGCCCCTGAGTGAGCAGTTCTTC | CASSPQGRGPLSEQFF
TRBJ2-1 | TRBV14 | NA | TRBD2 | TGTGCCAGCAGGCTAGCGGGAGGGCCGAGTGAGCAGTTCTTC | CASRLAGGPSEQFF
TRBJ1-1 | TRBV5-1 | NA | TRBD1 | TGCGCCAGCAGCTTGGGACAGGGGGCGGTCGGCACTGAAGCTTTCTTT | CASSLGQGAVGTEAFF
TRBJ2-7 | TRBV4-2 | NA | NA | TGTGCCAGCAGCCAACTCACTAGCTATGGGGGGGAGCAGTACTTC | CASSQLTSYGGEQYF
TRBJ2-3 | TRBV28 | NA | TRBD1 | TGTGCCAGCAGCCCTCAGGGGGTTGTTTGGACAGATACGCAGTATTTT | CASSPQGVVWTDTQYF
TRBJ1-1 | TRBV11-2 | NA | TRBD1 | TGTGCCAGCAGCATGGGACAGGAGAACACTGAAGCTTTCTTT | CASSMGQENTEAFF
TRBJ2-7 | TRBV6-5 | NA | NA | TGTGCCAGCACTAGGGGCCACGAGCAGTACTTC | CASTRGHEQYF
TRBJ2-1 | TRBV7-9 | NA | TRBD1 | TGTGCCAGCAGCCAACGGACAGGGTATGACAATGAGCAGTTCTTC | CASSQRTGYDNEQFF
TRBJ1-1 | TRBV3-1/TRBV3-2 | NA | NA | TGTGCCAGCAGCCTCCGTAGCACCCCGAACACTGAAGCTTTCTTT | CASSLRSTPNTEAFF